What follows describes a single T cell receptor beta chain. No antigen is known for it. The data originate from a study of shared clonotypes between healthy human individuals. Findings and caveats of the study: Compared with memory subsets, naive subsets generally had larger estimated richness. Sharing of clonotypes among donors was expected to vary with sequencing depth.

CDR3 length: 12 residues. Germline V CDR1 and CDR2: MGHDK, SYGVNS. Germline trimming cut 6 bases from V and 7 bases from J; bases unmatched to any gene: 1. Sequenced by immunoSEQ multiplex PCR; TCRdb stores in-frame clones only, minus some. The data hold about 2.1 million clones, with around 93% observed a single time. Terminally differentiated effector memory CD45RA+ cells were excluded by CCR7 positive selection of CD45RO-negative cells. The chain has TRBV25-1 and TRBJ2-1; TRBD2 agrees at 9 bases. This receptor was taken from a man in his late teens or twenties in good health. Some clones in this sample may be carry-over from other donors' samples. Sample: naive CD8+ T cells from PBMCs. In nucleotides, the CDR3 is TGTGCCAGCAGGGGACTAGCAAATGAGCAGTTCTTC. Its translation is CASRGLANEQFF.